This T cell receptor beta chain was documented in a study of early T cells in non-severe SARS-CoV-2 infection. Germline V lookup: CDR1 MNHEY, CDR2 SVGEGT. The CDR3 is made up of 13 amino acids. The V and J ends lost 2 bases and 8 bases respectively, with 12 bases between them. TCRdb reanalysed the 5' RACE reads using MiXCR and keeps one entry per CDR3 protein. The profile shows around 47,000 distinct CDR3 sequences, about a tenth of them singletons. The chain couples TRBV6-2 or TRBV6-3 to TRBJ1-1, with D uncertain. Sequencing input: whole blood. This receptor was obtained from an adult who was a healthcare worker with PCR-confirmed SARS-CoV-2 infection or an uninfected control (not recorded which). The CDR3, as DNA: TGTGCCAGCAGTTACCCCTCCCTCGCGGAAGCTTTCTTT. Protein product: CASSYPSLAEAFF.